This T cell receptor beta chain was obtained from a study of memory CD4+ T cells and cytomegalovirus serostatus. Study as a whole: Healthy Belgian adult donors included roughly ten CMV-positive and 24 CMV-negative people. Regarding the study as a whole: The CMV-associated TCR signature appears largely within the CD4+ memory repertoire.

This clone was seen more than once but under ten times. Its antigen is currently unknown. Single viable CD3+CD4+CD8-CD45RO+ cells were sorted as the memory CD4+ T cells. With 5 bases removed from V and 0 bases from J, the gap between germline ends came to 18 bases. The germline CDR1 and CDR2 sequences are SGHAT and FQNNGV. The CDR3 contains 17 residues. As handled by the study authors: Out-of-frame sequences were removed, leaving some 2 million distinct TCRbeta sequences. Using immunoSEQ multiplex PCR, the repertoire was profiled, and TCRdb retains in-frame clones only, with some absent. Clone size and V and J calls were adopted from that table, with D and trimming inferred from the DNA. Counted here are about 25,000 clones, around 75% occurring once; the ten biggest clones make up 0.95% to 1.1%.

This TCR was recovered from an adult in good health and CMV-seronegative. The V and J genes are TRBV11-2 and TRBJ2-3; weak D call: TRBD2 (6 bases). The sample comprised memory CD4+ T cells from blood. Here the CDR3 reads CASSAGPTYKSTDTQYF. For the CDR3, the DNA is TGTGCCAGCAGCGCGGGACCTACGTACAAAAGCACAGATACGCAGTATTTT.